This TCR beta chain was retrieved from a study of T cells in Graves' hyperthyroidism and ophthalmopathy. This clonotype was found a few times. Stable hyperthyroidism: no ophthalmopathy progression over 18 months of follow-up. Patients having uncontrolled infection, another autoimmune disease, pregnancy or lactation were not included. TCR beta CDR3 sequences were amplified from RNA transcripts. The TCR CDR3 first-round RT-PCR relied on the HTBI primer set. In TCRdb, the multiplex PCR reads were re-called with MiXCR into one record per CDR3 protein. Of approximately 510,000 distinct CDR3 sequences listed, less than 25% are singletons. Trimming removed 3 bases from V and 8 bases from J, with 16 bases in between. From germline, CDR1 is MDHEN and CDR2 SYDVKM. There are 14 residues in the CDR3.

The chain carries TRBV28 and TRBJ1-2; D uncertain. The receptor comes from a young man with Graves' hyperthyroidism. Material for sequencing was blood. The CDR3: CASSFLQKPGGYTF. The CDR3 DNA follows: TGTGCCAGCAGTTTCCTACAGAAGCCCGGAGGCTACACCTTC.